The 24 T cell receptor beta chains listed next were all sequenced from one sample in a study of blood T cell repertoires in COVID-19. This table comes from immunoSEQ multiplex PCR, and its TCRdb copy is limited to in-frame clones, with some not included. Among over 120,000 clones listed, around 80% were seen once. The sequenced sample consisted of PBMCs or T cells enriched from blood (not recorded which). The source of these receptors is a woman in her forties or fifties who had recovered from COVID-19.

The chain combines TRBV5-5 with TRBJ2-7; D might be TRBD2 (6 bases). CDR3 length: 16 amino acids. V lost 4 bases, J lost 0 bases, and 17 bases lay in between. In germline, CDR1 is SGHKS, CDR2 YYEKEE (reference sequence). This chain's CDR3 is CASSPRDYSSSYEQYV. DNA of the CDR3: TGTGCCAGCAGCCCGCGGGATTACAGTAGCTCCTACGAGCAGTACGTC.

The chain recombines TRBV6-5 with TRBJ1-5; no clear D. The CDR3 runs 13 residues. The germline CDR1 and CDR2 sequences are MNHEY and SVGAGI. V gave up 2 bases and J gave up 7 bases, with 9 bases separating them. The CDR3 region has the DNA TGTGCCAGCAGTTACGGTCCGGGACAGCCCCAGCATTTT. The encoded protein is CASSYGPGQPQHF.

V and J are TRBV9 and TRBJ2-3, with 10 positions matching TRBD2. The CDR3 totals 18 residues. The germline V gene has CDR1 SGDLS and CDR2 YYNGEE. V lost 0 bases to trimming and J lost 0 bases; unmatched junction nucleotides: 7. CDR3 sequence reads: CASSVGLAGESSTDTQYF. The CDR3 nucleotides read TGTGCCAGCAGCGTAGGGCTAGCGGGGGAGTCTAGCACAGATACGCAGTATTTT.

The chain has TRBV5-8 and TRBJ1-2; 7 nucleotides align to TRBD1. The V segment lost 4 bases and the J segment 6 bases; nucleotides outside the gene matches: 9. The CDR3 contains 14 residues. The germline CDR1 and CDR2 sequences are SGHTS and YDEGEE. The CDR3 coding sequence is TGTGCCAGCAGCAACCCTGACAGGGTACATGGCTACACCTTC. This translates into CASSNPDRVHGYTF.

This rearrangement joins TRBV6-2 or TRBV6-3 to TRBJ1-5; 7 bases map to TRBD1. The junction had 10 bases not matched to a gene; V was cut back by 6 bases and J by 8 bases. Germline V CDR1 and CDR2: MNHEY, SVGEGT. The CDR3 consists of 14 residues. The CDR3 protein is CASSLTGFMKPQHF. DNA for the CDR3: TGTGCCAGCAGCCTGACAGGGTTTATGAAGCCCCAGCATTTT.

The V gene is TRBV6-5, the J gene TRBJ2-5; 8 bases line up with TRBD2. The V gene end was trimmed by 5 bases and the J gene end by 2 bases; junction bases not matched to a gene: 4. CDR3 length equals 14 residues. Per the germline V gene, CDR1 is MNHEY and CDR2 is SVGAGI. CDR3 DNA sequence: TGTGCCAGCAGTCTACTAGCGGCTCAAGAGACCCAGTACTTC. This encodes CASSLLAAQETQYF.

V is TRBV19 and J is TRBJ1-2, with D tentatively TRBD1 (6 bases). Germline assignment: CDR1 LNHDA and CDR2 SQIVND (reference sequence). The CDR3 extends over 14 amino acids. The germline V and J ends were trimmed by 5 bases and 8 bases, with 18 bases remaining between them. Written as DNA, the CDR3 is TGTGCCAGTAGTCCTGTTACAGGGTTGGGCGGCTACACCTTC. Amino acids: CASSPVTGLGGYTF.

The chain joins TRBV11-2 to TRBJ2-5; 8 bases are a match to TRBD2. With 8 bases clipped from V and 2 bases from J, the junction kept 4 bases outside the gene matches. Looked up from germline, CDR1 is SGHAT and CDR2 is FQNNGV. The CDR3 loop spans 13 amino acids. DNA of the CDR3: TGTGCCAGCTCCTCGGGGGGGCAAGAGACCCAGTACTTC. This sequence encodes CASSSGGQETQYF.

This chain links TRBV10-3 with TRBJ2-2, with D possibly TRBD2 on 6 matching bases. Trimming took off 8 bases at V and 1 base at J, with 17 bases between the two ends. Germline CDR1 reads ENHRY; CDR2 reads SYGVKD. The CDR3 totals 16 residues. The CDR3 here is CAIGGGLEVNTGELFF. The CDR3 DNA reads as TGTGCCATCGGGGGAGGTTTGGAAGTGAACACCGGGGAGCTGTTTTTT.

The chain uses TRBV5-1 and TRBJ1-6, with 8 positions matching TRBD1. Germline CDR1 reads SGHRS; CDR2 reads YFSETQ. This CDR3 has 15 amino acids. The J segment lost 5 bases and the V segment lost 3 bases, leaving 4 bases of the junction unmatched. CDR3 protein: CASSSWTGNNSPLHF. In nucleotides, the CDR3 is TGCGCCAGCAGCTCCTGGACAGGGAATAATTCACCCCTCCACTTT.

The chain couples TRBV9 to TRBJ2-1; TRBD2 agrees at 7 bases. The length of the CDR3 is 14 residues. The germline V gene encodes CDR1 SGDLS and CDR2 YYNGEE. The V and J ends lost 3 bases and 5 bases, in that order; junction bases with no gene match: 5. The CDR3 DNA reads as TGTGCCAGCAGCGCCTCCGGGGGGAACAATGAGCAGTTCTTC. As protein: CASSASGGNNEQFF.

This chain links TRBV12-3 or TRBV12-4 with TRBJ1-1; the D gene is possibly TRBD1 (5 bases). V dropped 2 bases and J dropped 5 bases, with 9 bases sitting between them. There are 13 residues in the CDR3. For the CDR3, the DNA is TGTGCCAGCAGTTTACGCCAGGGAACTGAAGCTTTCTTT. It is translated as CASSLRQGTEAFF.

The sample holds a few counts of this clone. The chain carries TRBV27 and TRBJ1-6, with D possibly matching TRBD1 (5 bases). The CDR3 extends over 12 amino acids. The V end lost 4 bases, the J end lost 8 bases, and 6 bases lay between the germline ends. Germline-derived CDR1 and CDR2 are MNHEY and SMNVEV (reference sequence). The CDR3 DNA sequence: TGTGCCAGCAGTTCGGGGGATTCACCCCTCCACTTT. It translates to CASSSGDSPLHF.

Only a few counts were recorded for this clone. The rearrangement uses TRBV9 and TRBJ2-1; 14 bases map to TRBD2. The germline V gene encodes CDR1 SGDLS and CDR2 YYNGEE. This CDR3 has 15 amino acids. Trimming cost V 3 bases and J 4 bases; bases outside gene matches: 0. The chain's CDR3 is CASSGTSGGYNEQFF. DNA for the CDR3: TGTGCCAGCAGCGGGACTAGCGGGGGGTACAATGAGCAGTTCTTC.

The chain carries TRBV5-4 and TRBJ2-5; TRBD2 is a possible D gene (5 bases). V gave up 0 bases and J gave up 2 bases, with 14 bases separating them. CDR3 size: 16 residues. CDR1 and CDR2 from the germline V gene are SGHNT and YYREEE (reference sequence). The CDR3: CASSLGGNTLQETQYF. CDR3 sequence (DNA): TGTGCCAGCAGCTTGGGAGGGAACACCTTACAAGAGACCCAGTACTTC.

J is TRBJ1-3 and V is TRBV7-8; 7 positions match TRBD1. The CDR3 is made up of 15 amino acids. V shed 2 bases and J 4 bases; nucleotides not matched to a gene: 5. The germline V gene encodes CDR1 SGHVS and CDR2 FQNEAQ. CDR3 sequence: CASSLMARGGNTIYF. In DNA form, the CDR3 reads TGTGCCAGCAGCTTAATGGCCAGGGGGGGAAACACCATATATTTT.

The genes are TRBV30 and TRBJ2-3, with 13 bases aligning to TRBD2. The trim removed 2 bases at V and 3 bases at J, leaving 2 bases unmatched. Germline V CDR1 and CDR2: GTSNPN, SVGIG (reference sequence). This CDR3 has 15 residues. The CDR3 DNA follows: TGTGCCTGGAGTCGGACTAGCGGGGGAACAGATACGCAGTATTTT. Protein: CAWSRTSGGTDTQYF.

The rearrangement uses TRBV28 and TRBJ2-6; D remains unclear. CDR3 length equals 15 residues. Looked up from germline, CDR1 is MDHEN and CDR2 is SYDVKM. The ends were cut back, 5 bases at V and 1 base at J, with 9 bases in the middle. The CDR3 is CASSNELSGANVLTF. The CDR3 DNA reads TGTGCCAGCAGTAACGAGTTGTCTGGGGCCAACGTCCTGACTTTC.

This clone was counted once. The CDR3 DNA is TGTGCCATCAGTGAGAGAGCGGGGGGAATTTACAATGAGCAGTTCTTC. The encoded protein is CAISERAGGIYNEQFF. J is TRBJ2-1 and V is TRBV10-3; 9 nucleotides match TRBD2. J lost 4 bases, V lost 2 bases, and 6 bases had no gene match. CDR1 and CDR2 (germline): ENHRY, SYGVKD. CDR3 length: 16 amino acids.

This clone has only one observation. The chain joins TRBV4-2 to TRBJ2-1, with D uncertain. Germline V gives CDR1 LGHNA, CDR2 YNFKEQ. The ends were cut back, 0 bases at V and 6 bases at J, with 9 bases in the middle. The CDR3 covers 14 residues. The CDR3 DNA follows: TGTGCCAGCAGCCAAGACCCCGTCCTCAATGAGCAGTTCTTC. Its protein is CASSQDPVLNEQFF.

This clone was recorded only once. The sample holds other DNA sequences that translate to the same CDR3. J is TRBJ1-5 and V is TRBV2; 7 bases are shared with TRBD1. The CDR3 is made up of 15 amino acids. CDR1 is SNHLY, CDR2 FYNNEI, per germline. J gave up 5 bases and V 6 bases, and 10 bases lay outside the gene matches. The DNA of the CDR3 is TGTGCCAGCAGCTTAGGTAGGGGGCCTGATCAGCCCCAGCATTTT. Protein product: CASSLGRGPDQPQHF.

V is TRBV11-2 and J is TRBJ2-7, with 7 bases lining up with TRBD2. V shed 5 bases and J 5 bases; nucleotides not matched to a gene: 6. CDR1 is SGHAT, CDR2 FQNNGV, per germline. The CDR3 consists of 13 residues. CDR3 in DNA: TGTGCCAGCAGCCAGGGAGGGGCGAACGAGCAGTACTTC. It translates to CASSQGGANEQYF.

The chain combines TRBV2 with TRBJ2-6, with 7 bases fitting TRBD1. CDR3 size: 21 residues. V lost 6 bases, J lost 1 base, and 21 bases stayed unmatched. Germline CDR1 reads SNHLY; CDR2 reads FYNNEI. Written as DNA, the CDR3 is TGTGCCAGCAGACTCACACGCCCTTTGAGTCCAGGGGGTTCTGGGGCCAACGTCCTGACTTTC. Amino acid sequence: CASRLTRPLSPGGSGANVLTF.

This chain links TRBV11-1 with TRBJ2-7; 11 bases fit TRBD1. Germline-derived CDR1 and CDR2 are SGHAT and FQDESV (reference sequence). J was trimmed by 2 bases and V by 3 bases; bases with no gene match: 0. The CDR3 is made up of 14 amino acids. CDR3 bases: TGTGCCAGCAGCTTGGGACAGGGGGCCTACGAGCAGTACTTC. This codes for CASSLGQGAYEQYF.